This T cell receptor (beta chain) was sequenced in a study of T cells in Graves' hyperthyroidism and ophthalmopathy. Findings of the study overall: Prediction of ophthalmopathy progression came a median 6.5 months pre-onset. Through a model of 13 V-J features, ophthalmopathy was separated from stable hyperthyroidism.

This clonotype was seen at least ten times. The antigen is unknown. After removal of 4 bases from V and 6 bases from J, the junction contained 14 bases not matched to a gene. The CDR3 consists of 16 residues. The germline V gene has CDR1 MDHEN and CDR2 SYDVKM. What was amplified from RNA transcripts were TCR beta CDR3 regions. The study used the HTBI primer set for a first-round RT-PCR of the TCR CDR3. TCRdb ran MiXCR on the multiplex PCR reads and lists one entry per CDR3 protein. The sample has roughly 570,000 distinct CDR3 sequences, 46% seen once; the top ten hold around 19%. The chain links TRBV28 to TRBJ2-7, with 8 bases identical to TRBD2. The TCR was taken from an adult woman with Graves' disease, either hyperthyroidism or ophthalmopathy (not recorded which). The sample taken for sequencing was peripheral blood or thyroid tissue (not recorded which). CDR3 in DNA: TGTGCCAGCAGTTCCCCTTCCAGGCGGGAGGTCGGCGAGCAGTACTTC. Its protein product is CASSSPSRREVGEQYF.